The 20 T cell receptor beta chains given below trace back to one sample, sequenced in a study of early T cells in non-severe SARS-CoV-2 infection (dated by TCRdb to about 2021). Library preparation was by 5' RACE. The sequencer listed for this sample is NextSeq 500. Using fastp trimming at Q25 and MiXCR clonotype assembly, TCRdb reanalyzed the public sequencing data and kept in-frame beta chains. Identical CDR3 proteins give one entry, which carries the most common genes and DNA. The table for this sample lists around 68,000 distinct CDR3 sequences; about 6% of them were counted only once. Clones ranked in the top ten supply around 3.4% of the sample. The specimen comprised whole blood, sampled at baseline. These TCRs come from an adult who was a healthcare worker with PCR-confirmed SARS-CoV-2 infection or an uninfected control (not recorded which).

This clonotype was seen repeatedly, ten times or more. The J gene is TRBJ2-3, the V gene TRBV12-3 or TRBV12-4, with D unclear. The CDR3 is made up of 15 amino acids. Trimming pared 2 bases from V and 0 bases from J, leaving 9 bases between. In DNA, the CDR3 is TGTGCCAGCAGTTTACGACGAGTAAGCACAGATACGCAGTATTTT. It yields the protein CASSLRRVSTDTQYF.

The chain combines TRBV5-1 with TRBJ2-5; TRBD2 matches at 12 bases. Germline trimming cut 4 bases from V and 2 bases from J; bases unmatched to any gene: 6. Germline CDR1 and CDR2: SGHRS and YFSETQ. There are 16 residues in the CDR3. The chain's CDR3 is CASSPGLAGPQETQYF. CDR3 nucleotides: TGCGCCAGCAGCCCAGGACTAGCGGGGCCGCAAGAGACCCAGTACTTC.

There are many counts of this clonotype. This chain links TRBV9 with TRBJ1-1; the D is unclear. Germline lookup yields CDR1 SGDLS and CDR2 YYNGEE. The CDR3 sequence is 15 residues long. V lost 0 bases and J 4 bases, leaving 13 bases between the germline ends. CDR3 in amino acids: CASSVDGWRSTEAFF. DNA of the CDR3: TGTGCCAGCAGCGTAGACGGTTGGAGAAGCACTGAAGCTTTCTTT.

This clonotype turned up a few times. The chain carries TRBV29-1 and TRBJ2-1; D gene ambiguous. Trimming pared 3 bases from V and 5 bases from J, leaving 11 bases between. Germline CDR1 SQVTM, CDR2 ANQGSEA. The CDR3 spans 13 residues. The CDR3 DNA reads TGCAGCGTTGAGAGGCAACAGAACAATGAGCAGTTCTTC. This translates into CSVERQQNNEQFF.

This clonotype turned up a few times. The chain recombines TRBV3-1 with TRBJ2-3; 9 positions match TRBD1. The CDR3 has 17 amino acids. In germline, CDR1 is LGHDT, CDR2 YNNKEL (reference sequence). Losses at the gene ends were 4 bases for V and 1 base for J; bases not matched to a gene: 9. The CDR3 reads CASSLRGQGTGTDTQYF. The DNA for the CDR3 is TGTGCCAGCAGCCTGAGAGGACAGGGGACAGGCACAGATACGCAGTATTTT.

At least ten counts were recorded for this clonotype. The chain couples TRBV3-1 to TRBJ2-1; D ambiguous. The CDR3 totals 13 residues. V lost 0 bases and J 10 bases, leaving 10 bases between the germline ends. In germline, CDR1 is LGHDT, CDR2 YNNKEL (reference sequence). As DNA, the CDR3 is TGTGCCAGCAGCCAAGATCGTCTCCTCGAGCAGTTCTTC. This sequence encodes CASSQDRLLEQFF.

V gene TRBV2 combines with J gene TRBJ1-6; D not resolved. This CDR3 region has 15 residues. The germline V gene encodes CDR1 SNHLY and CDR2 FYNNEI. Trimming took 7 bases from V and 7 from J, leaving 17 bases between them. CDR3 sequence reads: CASNSDPRGNSPLHF. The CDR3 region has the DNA TGTGCCAGCAACTCCGACCCTAGAGGGAATTCACCCCTCCACTTT.

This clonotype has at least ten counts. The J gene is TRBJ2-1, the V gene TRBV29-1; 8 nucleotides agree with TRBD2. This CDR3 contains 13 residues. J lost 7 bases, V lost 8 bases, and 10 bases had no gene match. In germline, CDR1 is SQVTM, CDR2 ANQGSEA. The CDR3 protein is CSPSSPGGNEQFF. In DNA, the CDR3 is TGCAGCCCATCCTCCCCGGGGGGGAATGAGCAGTTCTTC.

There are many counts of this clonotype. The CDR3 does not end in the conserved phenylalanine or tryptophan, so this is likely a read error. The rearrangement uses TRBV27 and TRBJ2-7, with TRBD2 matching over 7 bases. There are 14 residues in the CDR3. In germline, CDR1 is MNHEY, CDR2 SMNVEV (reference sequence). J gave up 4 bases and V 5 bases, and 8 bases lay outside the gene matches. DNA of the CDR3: TGTGCCAGCAGTACGAGCGGGGTCTATTACGAGCAGTACTTG. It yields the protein CASSTSGVYYEQYL.

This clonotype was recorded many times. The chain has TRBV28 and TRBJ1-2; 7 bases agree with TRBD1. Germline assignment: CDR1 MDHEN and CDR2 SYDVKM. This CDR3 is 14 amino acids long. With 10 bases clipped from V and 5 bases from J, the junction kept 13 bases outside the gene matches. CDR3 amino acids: CATKGARAWYGYTF. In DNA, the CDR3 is TGTGCCACCAAGGGGGCCAGGGCTTGGTATGGCTACACCTTC.

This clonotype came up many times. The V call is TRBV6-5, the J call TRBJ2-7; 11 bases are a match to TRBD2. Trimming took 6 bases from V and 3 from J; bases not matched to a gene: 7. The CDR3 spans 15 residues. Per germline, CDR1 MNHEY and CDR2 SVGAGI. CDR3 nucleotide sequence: TGTGCCAGCAGACTTCTAGCGGGAGGAGACTACGAGCAGTACTTC. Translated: CASRLLAGGDYEQYF.

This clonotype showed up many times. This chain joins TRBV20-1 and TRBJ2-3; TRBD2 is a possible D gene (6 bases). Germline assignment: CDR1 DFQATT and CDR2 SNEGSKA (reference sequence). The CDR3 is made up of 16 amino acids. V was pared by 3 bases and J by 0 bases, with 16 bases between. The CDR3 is CSASLYERASTDTQYF. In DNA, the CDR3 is TGCAGTGCTAGTTTATATGAGCGGGCTAGCACAGATACGCAGTATTTT.

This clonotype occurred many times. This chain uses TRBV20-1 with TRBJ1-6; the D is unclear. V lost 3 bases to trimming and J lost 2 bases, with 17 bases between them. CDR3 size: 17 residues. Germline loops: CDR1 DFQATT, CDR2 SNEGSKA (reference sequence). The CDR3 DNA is TGCAGTGCTAGGGGTTCAAGCGCCGTACCCTATAATTCACCCCTCCACTTT. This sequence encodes CSARGSSAVPYNSPLHF.

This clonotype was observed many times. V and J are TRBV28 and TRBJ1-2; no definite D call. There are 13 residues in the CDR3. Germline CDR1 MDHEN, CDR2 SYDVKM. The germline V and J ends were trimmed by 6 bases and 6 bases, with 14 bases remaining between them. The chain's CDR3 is CASRAWTAHGYTF. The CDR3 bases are TGTGCCAGCAGAGCCTGGACGGCCCATGGCTACACCTTC.

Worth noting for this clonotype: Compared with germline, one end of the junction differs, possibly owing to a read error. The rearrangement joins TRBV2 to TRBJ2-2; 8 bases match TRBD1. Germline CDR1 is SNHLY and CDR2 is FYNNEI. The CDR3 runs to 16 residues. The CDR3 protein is CASSHGQGRGTGELLF. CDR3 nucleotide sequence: TGTGCCAGCAGTCATGGACAGGGTAGAGGCACCGGGGAGCTGCTTTTT.

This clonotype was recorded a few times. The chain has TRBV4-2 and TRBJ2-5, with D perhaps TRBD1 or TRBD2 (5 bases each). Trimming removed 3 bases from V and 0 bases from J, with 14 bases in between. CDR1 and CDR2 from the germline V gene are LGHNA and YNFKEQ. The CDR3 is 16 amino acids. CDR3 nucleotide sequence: TGTGCCAGCAGCCAGGAGAGGGGTAGCGACCAAGAGACCCAGTACTTC. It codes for CASSQERGSDQETQYF.

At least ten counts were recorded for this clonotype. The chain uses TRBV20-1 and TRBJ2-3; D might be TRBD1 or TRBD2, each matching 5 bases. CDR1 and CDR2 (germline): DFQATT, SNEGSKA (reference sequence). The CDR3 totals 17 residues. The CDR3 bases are TGCAGCGCCACCCAAATTGACGGGACGAAAAGCACAGATACGCAGTATTTT. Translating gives CSATQIDGTKSTDTQYF.

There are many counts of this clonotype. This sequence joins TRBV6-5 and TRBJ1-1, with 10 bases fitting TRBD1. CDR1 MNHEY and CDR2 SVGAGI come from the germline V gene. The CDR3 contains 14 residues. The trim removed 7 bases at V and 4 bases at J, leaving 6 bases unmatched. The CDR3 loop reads CASTRQGAPTEAFF. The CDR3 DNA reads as TGTGCCAGCACTAGACAGGGGGCGCCCACTGAAGCTTTCTTT.

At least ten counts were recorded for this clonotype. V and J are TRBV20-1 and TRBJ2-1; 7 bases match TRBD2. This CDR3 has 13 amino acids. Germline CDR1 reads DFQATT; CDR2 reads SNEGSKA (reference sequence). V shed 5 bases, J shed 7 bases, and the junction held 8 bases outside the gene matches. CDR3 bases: TGCAGTGCTTTAGGGGAGGGTCTGAATGAGCAGTTCTTC. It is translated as CSALGEGLNEQFF.

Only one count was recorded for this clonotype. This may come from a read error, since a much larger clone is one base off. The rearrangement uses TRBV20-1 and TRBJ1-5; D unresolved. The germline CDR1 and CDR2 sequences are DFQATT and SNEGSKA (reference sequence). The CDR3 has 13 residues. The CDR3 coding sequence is TGCATTGCTAGAGATCCGAGGAGCCAGCCCCAGCATTTT. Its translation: CIARDPRSQPQHF.